Each of the 4 T cell receptor beta chains below was sequenced from the same sample in a study of CD8 T cells in ankylosing spondylitis. TCRdb redid the calling of the 5' RACE reads with MiXCR, one entry per CDR3 protein. The data hold about 440,000 distinct CDR3 sequences, with about a sixth observed a single time. Their recognized antigens are unknown. Findings and caveats of the study: Typical of ankylosing spondylitis blood, it appeared, was a TCR beta motif of fewer than 10 highly homologous variants.

Material for sequencing was blood, either unsorted or a sorted T cell fraction (not recorded which). Receptor source: a male donor with ankylosing spondylitis.

This clonotype was seen a handful of times. The gene calls are TRBV5-1 and TRBJ2-5; a weak D match, TRBD1 (6 bases). With 2 bases removed from V and 5 bases from J, the gap between germline ends came to 13 bases. Germline V lookup: CDR1 SGHRS, CDR2 YFSETQ. The CDR3 spans 14 residues. The CDR3 region has the DNA TGCGCCAGCAGCTTTGAAGGGGGAAAGGAGACCCAGTACTTC. This translates into CASSFEGGKETQYF.

The chain uses TRBV12-3 or TRBV12-4 and TRBJ2-1; TRBD2 agrees at 8 bases. Trimming at V came to 7 bases and at J to 5 bases, leaving 7 bases not matched to a gene. This CDR3 has 14 amino acids. CDR3 loop: CASTPGLGHNEQFF. The DNA of the CDR3 is TGTGCCAGCACTCCGGGACTAGGACACAATGAGCAGTTCTTC.

This clonotype was picked up a small number of times. This sequence joins TRBV11-3 and TRBJ1-2, with 7 bases matching TRBD1. Germline values: CDR1 SGHNT, CDR2 YENEEA. The CDR3 spans 15 residues. J gave up 3 bases and V 5 bases, and 9 bases lay outside the gene matches. CDR3 in amino acids: CASSRRQGWDYGYTF. As DNA, the CDR3 is TGTGCCAGCAGCCGACGACAGGGATGGGACTATGGCTACACCTTC.

This clonotype was picked up a small number of times. The gene calls are TRBV7-9 and TRBJ2-1, with D possibly being TRBD1 or TRBD2 (6 bases each). Trimming pared 1 base from V and 9 bases from J, leaving 16 bases between. The germline gives CDR1 SEHNR, CDR2 FQNEAQ (reference sequence). The CDR3 sequence is 15 residues long. The CDR3 region is CASSLGGATSIEQFF. The CDR3 nucleotides read TGTGCCAGCAGCTTAGGGGGGGCGACGAGTATTGAGCAGTTCTTC.